The 14 T cell receptor beta chains below were found in one sample sequenced in a study of vaccination effects on CD4 cells after COVID-19. The assay was immunoSEQ multiplex PCR, and TCRdb's table has in-frame clones only and misses some. Counted here are 20,000 to 30,000 clones, about three quarters occurring once; the ten biggest clones make up approximately 21%. Their specific antigens are unknown. Sequencing was preceded by expansion of antigen-specific CD4+ T cells with viral peptide pools in the ViraFEST assay. A roughly ten-day culture period preceded the isolation of CD4+ T cells. The person acquired a PCR-confirmed SARS-CoV-2 infection between March and December 2020. This specimen was CD4+ T cells from PBMCs cultured with HCoV-NL63 spike peptides, taken before COVID-19 vaccination. The receptors originated from a human donor who had a prior SARS-CoV-2 infection.

V usage is TRBV7-2 and J usage is TRBJ2-3; D gene uncertain. V shed 2 bases and J shed 0 bases, with 15 bases lying between them. The CDR3 covers 17 residues. Germline CDR1 reads SGHTA; CDR2 reads FQGNSA. The CDR3 reads CASSLNLPQTSTDTQYF. The CDR3 bases are TGTGCCAGCAGCTTAAATCTTCCGCAGACTAGCACAGATACGCAGTATTTT.

The genes are TRBV9 and TRBJ2-1; D is possibly TRBD1 (5 bases). Between the trimmed V and J ends, which lost 2 bases and 2 bases, there was a span of 8 bases. This CDR3 contains 14 residues. Germline lookup yields CDR1 SGDLS and CDR2 YYNGEE. The CDR3 bases are TGTGCCAGCAGCGTCCAGGGTACCTACAATGAGCAGTTCTTC. As protein: CASSVQGTYNEQFF. The full variable domain, in which reference TRBV9 and TRBJ2-1 provide the parts outside the CDR3, is DSGVTQTPKHLITATGQRVTLRCSPRSGDLSVYWYQQSLDQGLQFLIQYYNGEERAKGNILERFSAQQFPDLHSELNLSSLELGDSALYFCASSVQGTYNEQFFGPGTRLTVL.

The genes are TRBV5-6 and TRBJ2-3, with D perhaps TRBD1 (5 bases). Germline-derived CDR1 and CDR2 are SGHDT and YYEEEE. The germline V and J ends were trimmed by 1 base and 1 base, with 13 bases remaining between them. The CDR3 contains 16 residues. CDR3 nucleotides: TGTGCCAGCAGCTTGTTCTTGGTCAGGGGCACAGATACGCAGTATTTT. This sequence encodes CASSLFLVRGTDTQYF.

This chain links TRBV5-6 with TRBJ2-1; no reliable D call. This CDR3 region has 14 residues. The V gene lost 0 bases and the J gene lost 5 bases, with 9 bases spanning the gap. The germline V gene encodes CDR1 SGHDT and CDR2 YYEEEE. This chain's CDR3 is CASSLVVMNNEQFF. Here the CDR3 DNA reads TGTGCCAGCAGCTTGGTAGTCATGAACAATGAGCAGTTCTTC.

This clone was observed a few times. The V call is TRBV19, the J call TRBJ2-2; D ambiguous. Between the trimmed V and J ends, which lost 3 bases and 3 bases, there was a span of 14 bases. The CDR3 loop spans 16 amino acids. Looked up from germline, CDR1 is LNHDA and CDR2 is SQIVND (reference sequence). The CDR3 loop reads CASSILVPGDTGELFF. The DNA for the CDR3 is TGTGCCAGTAGTATTTTGGTCCCCGGTGACACCGGGGAGCTGTTTTTT. Full variable domain (rest looked up from reference TRBV19 and TRBJ2-2): DGGITQSPKYLFRKEGQNVTLSCEQNLNHDAMYWYRQDPGQGLRLIYYSQIVNDFQKGDIAEGYSVSREKKESFPLTVTSAQKNPTAFYLCASSILVPGDTGELFFGEGSRLTVL.

This chain connects TRBV15 to TRBJ1-1; TRBD1 matches 8 bases. The germline V gene encodes CDR1 LNHNV and CDR2 YYDKDF (reference sequence). The V segment lost 0 bases and the J segment 0 bases; nucleotides outside the gene matches: 9. This CDR3 is built from 18 residues. Here the CDR3 reads CATSRDLDRGFMNTEAFF. Here the CDR3 DNA reads TGTGCCACCAGCAGAGATCTAGACAGGGGTTTCATGAACACTGAAGCTTTCTTT.

This clone has just one count. The chain employs TRBV19 and TRBJ1-5; D might be TRBD1 (6 bases). This CDR3 contains 14 residues. Trimming pared 3 bases from V and 3 bases from J, leaving 9 bases between. Germline V gives CDR1 LNHDA, CDR2 SQIVND (reference sequence). This CDR3 reads CASSIQGPNQPQHF. The CDR3 coding sequence is TGTGCCAGTAGTATTCAGGGGCCCAATCAGCCCCAGCATTTT.

The rearrangement uses TRBV28 and TRBJ1-6; D perhaps matches TRBD1 (5 bases). CDR1 MDHEN and CDR2 SYDVKM come from the germline V gene. V dropped 7 bases and J dropped 6 bases, with 13 bases sitting between them. This CDR3 has 14 residues. The CDR3 sequence: CASIEGRPNSPLHF. CDR3 sequence (DNA): TGTGCCAGCATAGAGGGACGGCCTAATTCACCCCTCCACTTT. Complete variable domain (other parts from reference TRBV28 and TRBJ1-6): DVKVTQSSRYLVKRTGEKVFLECVQDMDHENMFWYRQDPGLGLRLIYFSYDVKMKEKGDIPEGYSVSREKKERFSLILESASTNQTSMYLCASIEGRPNSPLHFGNGTRLTVT.

V gene TRBV2 combines with J gene TRBJ2-7; D gene ambiguous. Between the trimmed V and J ends, which lost 7 bases and 6 bases, there was a span of 16 bases. The CDR3 spans 13 residues. Germline V gene data show CDR1 as SNHLY and CDR2 as FYNNEI. The chain's CDR3 is CASKDLRVSEQYF. The CDR3 region has the DNA TGTGCCAGCAAGGACCTTAGGGTAAGCGAGCAGTACTTC. Complete variable domain (other parts from reference TRBV2 and TRBJ2-7): EPEVTQTPSHQVTQMGQEVILRCVPISNHLYFYWYRQILGQKVEFLVSFYNNEISEKSEIFDDQFSVERPDGSNFTLKIRSTKLEDSAMYFCASKDLRVSEQYFGPGTRLTVT.

The chain carries TRBV12-3 or TRBV12-4 and TRBJ2-7; TRBD2 might be the D (5 bases). CDR3 length: 13 residues. V was cut by 7 bases and J by 3 bases, with 13 bases left in between. This chain's CDR3 is CASNRDVIYEQYF. The CDR3 DNA reads TGTGCCAGCAACCGGGATGTTATCTACGAGCAGTACTTC.

The chain joins TRBV5-1 to TRBJ2-7; 8 bases fit TRBD1. This CDR3 is built from 16 residues. V shed 4 bases, J shed 4 bases, and the junction held 13 bases outside the gene matches. Germline V lookup: CDR1 SGHRS, CDR2 YFSETQ. DNA for the CDR3: TGCGCCAGCAGCATTACTCCGACGGACAGGGCGTACGAGCAGTACTTC. This translates into CASSITPTDRAYEQYF.

The CDR3 bases are TGTGCCAGCAGTTACTTCGGGACAGGCCCCTACGAGCAGTACTTC. Amino acids: CASSYFGTGPYEQYF. This sequence joins TRBV6-6 and TRBJ2-7; 8 nucleotides line up with TRBD1. The trim removed 1 base at V and 2 bases at J, leaving 4 bases unmatched. The CDR3 is 15 residues long. Per the germline V gene, CDR1 is MNHNY and CDR2 is SVGAGI (reference sequence).

The rearrangement joins TRBV3-1 (or the pseudogene TRBV3-2) to TRBJ1-1, with TRBD1 as a possible D gene (5 bases). Trimming stripped 5 bases from V and 5 bases from J, with 12 bases between. The germline V gene encodes CDR1 LGHDT and CDR2 YNNKEL (reference sequence). This CDR3 spans 13 amino acids. The CDR3 region has the DNA TGTGCCAGCAGCTCCCAGTGGGGGACTGAAGCTTTCTTT. This encodes CASSSQWGTEAFF.

This chain links TRBV5-1 with TRBJ1-6; TRBD1 aligns across 7 bases. V lost 3 bases and J lost 8; bases outside the gene matches: 11. CDR1 is SGHRS and CDR2 is YFSETQ in the germline V gene. There are 16 residues in the CDR3. The CDR3 is CASSSAGTVLDSPLHF. In DNA, the CDR3 is TGCGCCAGCAGCTCGGCGGGGACAGTCTTAGATTCACCCCTCCACTTT.